This T cell receptor beta chain originates from a study of PD-L1 blockade in urothelial cancer. Study-wide context: The patients had undergone anywhere from 0 to 3 prior chemotherapy regimens.

Time point specified: pretreatment peripheral blood. Germline V CDR1 and CDR2: MGHRA, YSYEKL. Trimming took 0 bases from V and 0 from J; bases not matched to a gene: 3. CDR3 size: 17 residues. The data were produced by immunoSEQ multiplex PCR, yet TCRdb's version contains in-frame clones alone and is incomplete. The sample carries under 95,000 clones, 84% recorded once. This specimen was PBMCs, taken around atezolizumab (anti-PD-L1) treatment. V usage is TRBV4-1 and J usage is TRBJ2-3; 10 bases line up with TRBD2. This receptor was identified in a woman in her 70s with urothelial cancer. Here the CDR3 reads CASSQDPSGSSTDTQYF. The CDR3 nucleotides are TGCGCCAGCAGCCAAGATCCTAGCGGGAGTAGCACAGATACGCAGTATTTT.